This T cell receptor beta chain derives from a study of a mutant IDH1 vaccine in newly diagnosed glioma. As to time point: week 5, during vaccination. Doses consisted of 300 ug of mutant IDH1 20-mer peptide each, paired with topical imiquimod. This CDR3 contains 12 residues. Germline lookup yields CDR1 MNHNY and CDR2 SVGAGI (reference sequence). Trimming shortened V by 2 bases and J by 8 bases, and 7 bases separated the two germline ends. As regards this clone: Antigen unknown.

Notes on the study in general: The vaccine induced immune responses, and these occurred in around 93% of patients.

Measured with immunoSEQ multiplex PCR; TCRdb has only the in-frame clones, and not every one. The sample gives 39,000 or so clones, more than 75% of which show up once; 5.5% is in the top ten. This material consisted of PBMCs, taken from a glioma patient whose treatment included an IDH1 peptide vaccine. The V call is TRBV6-6, the J call TRBJ1-3; weak D call: TRBD1 (6 bases). The sequence was collected from a middle-aged man with glioma. The CDR3 sequence: CASSYEGDTIYF. The CDR3 region has the DNA TGTGCCAGCAGTTACGAGGGGGACACCATATATTTT.